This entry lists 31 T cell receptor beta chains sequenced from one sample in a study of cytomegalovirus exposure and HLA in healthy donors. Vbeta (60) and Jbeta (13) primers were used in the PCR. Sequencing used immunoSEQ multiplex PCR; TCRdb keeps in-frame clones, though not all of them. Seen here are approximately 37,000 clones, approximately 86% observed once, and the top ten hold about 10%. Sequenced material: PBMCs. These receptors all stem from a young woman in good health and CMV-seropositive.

CDR3 bases: TGCGCCAGCAGCCGAGACAGGGGGTACGAGCAGTACTTC. Its translation is CASSRDRGYEQYF. The rearrangement joins TRBV4-3 to TRBJ2-7; 9 bases are a match to TRBD1. Trimming cost V 4 bases and J 4 bases; bases outside gene matches: 2. The CDR3 runs 13 residues. Germline V gene lookup returns CDR1 LGHNA and CDR2 YSLEER.

CDR3 amino acids: CASTAEQGSYEQYF. Here the CDR3 DNA reads TGCGCCAGCACGGCCGAACAGGGGTCCTACGAGCAGTACTTC. The chain is built from TRBV5-1 and TRBJ2-7; 7 nucleotides align to TRBD1. V lost 6 bases and J lost 1; bases outside the gene matches: 7. The CDR3 runs 14 residues. The V gene's germline CDR1 is SGHRS and CDR2 YFSETQ.

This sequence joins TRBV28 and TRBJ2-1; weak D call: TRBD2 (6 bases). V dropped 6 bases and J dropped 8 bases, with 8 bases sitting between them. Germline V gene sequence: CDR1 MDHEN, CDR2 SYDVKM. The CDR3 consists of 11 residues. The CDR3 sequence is CASRRGYEQFF. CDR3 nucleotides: TGTGCCAGCAGGCGGGGCTATGAGCAGTTCTTC.

The CDR3 here is CASTHNGGAVNEQFF. CDR3 DNA: TGTGCCAGCACTCACAACGGGGGGGCCGTAAATGAGCAGTTCTTC. The chain joins TRBV6-1 to TRBJ2-1; 8 nucleotides line up with TRBD2. The length of the CDR3 is 15 residues. J was trimmed by 7 bases and V by 7 bases; bases with no gene match: 12. Germline assignment: CDR1 MNHNS and CDR2 SASEGT.

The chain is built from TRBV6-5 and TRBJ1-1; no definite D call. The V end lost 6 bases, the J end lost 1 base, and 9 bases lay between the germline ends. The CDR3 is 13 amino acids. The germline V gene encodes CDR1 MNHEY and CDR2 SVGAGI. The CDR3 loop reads CASSAGKNTEAFF. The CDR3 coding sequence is TGTGCCAGCAGCGCGGGGAAGAACACTGAAGCTTTCTTT.

CDR3 region: CASSQVSGRAEETQYF. In DNA form, the CDR3 reads TGCGCCAGCAGCCAAGTTAGCGGGAGGGCCGAAGAGACCCAGTACTTC. V gene TRBV4-3 combines with J gene TRBJ2-5; TRBD2 agrees at 11 bases. The V gene end was trimmed by 1 base and the J gene end by 3 bases; junction bases not matched to a gene: 4. CDR3 size: 16 residues. Germline CDR1 is LGHNA and CDR2 is YSLEER.

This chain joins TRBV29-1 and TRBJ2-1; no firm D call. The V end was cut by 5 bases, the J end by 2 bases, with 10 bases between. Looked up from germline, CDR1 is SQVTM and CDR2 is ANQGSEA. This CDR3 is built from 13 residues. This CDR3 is CSVTLEAYNEQFF. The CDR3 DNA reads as TGCAGCGTTACCCTCGAGGCCTACAATGAGCAGTTCTTC.

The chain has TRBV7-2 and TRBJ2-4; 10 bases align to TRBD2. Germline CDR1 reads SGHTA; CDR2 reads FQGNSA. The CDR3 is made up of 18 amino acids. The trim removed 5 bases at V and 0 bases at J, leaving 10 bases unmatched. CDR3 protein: CASSHSSGGPIAKNIQYF. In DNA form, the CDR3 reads TGTGCCAGCAGCCATTCTAGCGGGGGACCGATAGCCAAAAACATTCAGTACTTC. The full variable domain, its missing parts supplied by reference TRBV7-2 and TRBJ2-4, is GAGVSQSPSNKVTEKGKDVELRCDPISGHTALYWYRQSLGQGLEFLIYFQGNSAPDKSGLPSDRFSAERTGGSVSTLTIQRTQQEDSAVYLCASSHSSGGPIAKNIQYFGAGTRLSVL.

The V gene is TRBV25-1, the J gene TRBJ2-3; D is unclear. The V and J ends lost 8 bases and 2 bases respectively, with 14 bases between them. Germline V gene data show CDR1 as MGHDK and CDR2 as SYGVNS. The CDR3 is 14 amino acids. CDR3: CASAELWATDTQYF. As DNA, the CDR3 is TGTGCCAGCGCTGAACTCTGGGCCACAGATACGCAGTATTTT.

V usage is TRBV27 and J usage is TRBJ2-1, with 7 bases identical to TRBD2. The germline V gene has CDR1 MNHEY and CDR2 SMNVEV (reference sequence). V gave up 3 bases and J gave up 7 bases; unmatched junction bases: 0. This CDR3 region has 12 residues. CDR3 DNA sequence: TGTGCCAGCAGTTTCGGGGGGAATGAGCAGTTCTTC. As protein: CASSFGGNEQFF.

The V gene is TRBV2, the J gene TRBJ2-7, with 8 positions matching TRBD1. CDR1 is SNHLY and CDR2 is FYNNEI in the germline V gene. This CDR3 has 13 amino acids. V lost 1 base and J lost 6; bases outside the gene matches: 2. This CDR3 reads CASSEVGQGEQYF. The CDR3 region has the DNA TGTGCCAGCAGTGAAGTTGGACAGGGCGAGCAGTACTTC.

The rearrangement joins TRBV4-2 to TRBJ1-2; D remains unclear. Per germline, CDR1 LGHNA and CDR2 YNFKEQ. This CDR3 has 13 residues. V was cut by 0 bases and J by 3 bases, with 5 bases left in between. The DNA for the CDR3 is TGTGCCAGCAGCCAAGATACAGACTATGGCTACACCTTC. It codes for CASSQDTDYGYTF.

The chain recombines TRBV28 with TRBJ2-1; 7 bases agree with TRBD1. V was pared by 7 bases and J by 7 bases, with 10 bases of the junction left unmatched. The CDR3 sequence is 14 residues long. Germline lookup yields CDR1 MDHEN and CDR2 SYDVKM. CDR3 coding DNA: TGTGCCAGCAACCCAGGGCAGGGGGAAAATGAGCAGTTCTTC. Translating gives CASNPGQGENEQFF. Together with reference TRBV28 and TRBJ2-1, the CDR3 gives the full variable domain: DVKVTQSSRYLVKRTGEKVFLECVQDMDHENMFWYRQDPGLGLRLIYFSYDVKMKEKGDIPEGYSVSREKKERFSLILESASTNQTSMYLCASNPGQGENEQFFGPGTRLTVL.

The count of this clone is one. The CDR3 reads CASSSPGGNIQYF. The DNA for the CDR3 is TGTGCCAGCAGCTCCCCGGGGGGGAACATTCAGTACTTC. J is TRBJ2-4 and V is TRBV7-2; TRBD2 matches at 8 bases. CDR3 length: 13 residues. CDR1 SGHTA and CDR2 FQGNSA come from the germline V gene. Trimming took 4 bases from V and 7 from J; bases not matched to a gene: 3. Using reference TRBV7-2 and TRBJ2-4 for the parts outside the CDR3, the full variable domain is GAGVSQSPSNKVTEKGKDVELRCDPISGHTALYWYRQSLGQGLEFLIYFQGNSAPDKSGLPSDRFSAERTGGSVSTLTIQRTQQEDSAVYLCASSSPGGNIQYFGAGTRLSVL.

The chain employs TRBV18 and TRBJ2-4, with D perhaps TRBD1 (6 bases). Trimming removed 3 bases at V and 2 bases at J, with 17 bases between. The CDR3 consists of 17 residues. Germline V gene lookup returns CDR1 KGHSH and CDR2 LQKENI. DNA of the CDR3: TGTGCCAGCTCACCCTCGGATACAGGGCAGACCAAAAACATTCAGTACTTC. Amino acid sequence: CASSPSDTGQTKNIQYF.

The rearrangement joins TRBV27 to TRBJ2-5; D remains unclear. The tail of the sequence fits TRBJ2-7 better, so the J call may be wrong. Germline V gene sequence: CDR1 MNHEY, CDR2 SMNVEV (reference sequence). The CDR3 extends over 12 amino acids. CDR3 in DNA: TGTGCCAGCAGTTTAATTTTGGGCGAGCAGTACTTC. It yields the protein CASSLILGEQYF.

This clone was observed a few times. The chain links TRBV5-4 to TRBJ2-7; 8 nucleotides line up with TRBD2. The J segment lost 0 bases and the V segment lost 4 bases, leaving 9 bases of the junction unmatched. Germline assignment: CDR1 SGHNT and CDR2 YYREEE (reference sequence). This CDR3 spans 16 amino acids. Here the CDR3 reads CASSRDFSGSSYEQYF. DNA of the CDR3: TGTGCCAGCAGCCGAGACTTCAGCGGGAGCTCCTACGAGCAGTACTTC.

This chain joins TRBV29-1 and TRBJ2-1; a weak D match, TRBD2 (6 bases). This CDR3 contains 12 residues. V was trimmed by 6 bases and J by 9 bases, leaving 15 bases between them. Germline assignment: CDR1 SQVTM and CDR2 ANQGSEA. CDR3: CSVAGRVGEQFF. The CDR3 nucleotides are TGCAGCGTGGCGGGACGGGTGGGTGAGCAGTTCTTC.

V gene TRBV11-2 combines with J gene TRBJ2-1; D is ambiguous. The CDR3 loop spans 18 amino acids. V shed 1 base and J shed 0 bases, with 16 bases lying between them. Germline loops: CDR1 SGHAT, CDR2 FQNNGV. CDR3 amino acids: CASSLVPGRPNSYNEQFF. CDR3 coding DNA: TGTGCCAGCAGCTTAGTTCCGGGTCGCCCTAACTCCTACAATGAGCAGTTCTTC.

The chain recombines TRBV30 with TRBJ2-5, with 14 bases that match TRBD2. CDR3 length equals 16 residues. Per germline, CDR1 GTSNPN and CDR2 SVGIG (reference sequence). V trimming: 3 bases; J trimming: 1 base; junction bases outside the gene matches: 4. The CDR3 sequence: CAWSAGTSGGQETQYF. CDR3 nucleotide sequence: TGTGCCTGGAGCGCTGGGACTAGCGGGGGCCAAGAGACCCAGTACTTC.

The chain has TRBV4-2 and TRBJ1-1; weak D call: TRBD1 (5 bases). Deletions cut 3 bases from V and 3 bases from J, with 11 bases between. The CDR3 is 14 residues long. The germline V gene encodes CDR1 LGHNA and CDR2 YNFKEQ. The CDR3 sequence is CASSQLGGDTEAFF. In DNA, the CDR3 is TGTGCCAGCAGCCAGCTGGGGGGGGACACTGAAGCTTTCTTT.

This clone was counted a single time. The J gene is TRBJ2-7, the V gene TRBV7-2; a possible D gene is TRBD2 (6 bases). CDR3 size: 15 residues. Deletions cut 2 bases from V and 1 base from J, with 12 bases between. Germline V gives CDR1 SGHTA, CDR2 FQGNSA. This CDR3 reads CASSLRDSESYEQYF. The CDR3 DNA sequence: TGTGCCAGCAGCTTAAGGGACTCGGAATCCTACGAGCAGTACTTC.

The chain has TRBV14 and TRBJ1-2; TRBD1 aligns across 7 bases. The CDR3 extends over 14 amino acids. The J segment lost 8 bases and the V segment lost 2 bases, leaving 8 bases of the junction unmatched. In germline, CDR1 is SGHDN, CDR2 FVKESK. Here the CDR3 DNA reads TGTGCCAGCAGCCAATACAGGGGCGCGGGGGGCTACACCTTC. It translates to CASSQYRGAGGYTF. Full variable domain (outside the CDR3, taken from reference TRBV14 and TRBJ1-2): EAGVTQFPSHSVIEKGQTVTLRCDPISGHDNLYWYRRVMGKEIKFLLHFVKESKQDESGMPNNRFLAERTGGTYSTLKVQPAELEDSGVYFCASSQYRGAGGYTFGSGTRLTVV.

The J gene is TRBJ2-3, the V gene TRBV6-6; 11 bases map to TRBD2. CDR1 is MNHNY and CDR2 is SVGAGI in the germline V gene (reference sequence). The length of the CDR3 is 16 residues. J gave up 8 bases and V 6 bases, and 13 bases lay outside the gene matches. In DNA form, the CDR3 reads TGTGCCAGCAGACACCCGTTAGCGGGGGGGCCACCTACGCAGTATTTT. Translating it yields CASRHPLAGGPPTQYF.

DNA for the CDR3: TGTGCCAGCAGCTCTAGCGGGGGGGACAATGAGCAGTTCTTC. Its protein is CASSSSGGDNEQFF. The chain uses TRBV5-6 and TRBJ2-1, with 12 positions matching TRBD2. Trimming cost V 3 bases and J 5 bases; bases outside gene matches: 0. In germline, CDR1 is SGHDT, CDR2 YYEEEE. The CDR3 is 14 amino acids.

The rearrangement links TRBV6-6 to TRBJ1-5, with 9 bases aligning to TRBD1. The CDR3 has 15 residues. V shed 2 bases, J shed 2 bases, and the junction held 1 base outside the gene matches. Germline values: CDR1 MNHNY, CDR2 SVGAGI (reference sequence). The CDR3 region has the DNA TGTGCCAGCAGTTACCGGACAGGGGGCAATCAGCCCCAGCATTTT. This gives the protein CASSYRTGGNQPQHF.

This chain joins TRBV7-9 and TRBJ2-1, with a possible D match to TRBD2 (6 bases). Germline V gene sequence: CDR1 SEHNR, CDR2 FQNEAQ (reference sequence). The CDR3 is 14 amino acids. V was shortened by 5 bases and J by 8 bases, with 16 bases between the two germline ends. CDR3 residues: CASSRQTRDYEQFF. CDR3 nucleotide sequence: TGTGCCAGCAGCCGCCAAACTAGGGACTATGAGCAGTTCTTC.

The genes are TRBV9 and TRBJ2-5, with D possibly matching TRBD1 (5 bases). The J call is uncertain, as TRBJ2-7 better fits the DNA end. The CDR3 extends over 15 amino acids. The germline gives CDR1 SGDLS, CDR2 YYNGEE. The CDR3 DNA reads TGTGCCAGCAGCCCCCACGGCAGGGAAGGCTACGAGCAGTACTTC. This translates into CASSPHGREGYEQYF.

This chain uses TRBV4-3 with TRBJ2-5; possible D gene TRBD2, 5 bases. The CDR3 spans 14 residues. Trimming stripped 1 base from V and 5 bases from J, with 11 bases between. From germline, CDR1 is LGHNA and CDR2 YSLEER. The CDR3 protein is CASSQVASLETQYF. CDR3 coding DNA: TGCGCCAGCAGCCAAGTTGCTAGCCTGGAGACCCAGTACTTC.

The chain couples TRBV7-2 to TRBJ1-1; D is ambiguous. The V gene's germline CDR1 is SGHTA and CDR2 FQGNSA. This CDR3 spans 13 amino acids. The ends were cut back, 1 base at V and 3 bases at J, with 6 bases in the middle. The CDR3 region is CASSLVTDTEAFF. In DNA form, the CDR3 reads TGTGCCAGCAGCTTAGTTACGGACACTGAAGCTTTCTTT.

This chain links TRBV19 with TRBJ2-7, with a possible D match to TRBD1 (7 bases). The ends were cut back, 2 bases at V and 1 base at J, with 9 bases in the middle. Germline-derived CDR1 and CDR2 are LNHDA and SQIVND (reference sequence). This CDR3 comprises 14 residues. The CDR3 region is CASSIQGGSYEQYF. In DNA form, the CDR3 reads TGTGCCAGTAGTATACAGGGGGGTTCCTACGAGCAGTACTTC.